This T cell receptor (beta chain) was identified during a study of pediatric ulcerative colitis. Study as a whole: Disease was pancolitis in several and left-sided in two, histology-confirmed.

Only in-frame clones appear in the TCRdb table, and some are missing; sequencing was by immunoSEQ multiplex PCR. The sample carries about 64,000 clones, 77% recorded once. Concerning this clone itself: What it binds is not known.

General study points: A couple of patients' blood samples yielded substantially fewer templates.

Trimming shortened V by 7 bases and J by 1 base, and 10 bases separated the two germline ends. Germline loops: CDR1 ENHRY, CDR2 SYGVKD. The CDR3 has 13 residues. V gene TRBV10-3 combines with J gene TRBJ2-5; D is uncertain. This clonotype was sampled from a boy younger than 18 with moderate ulcerative colitis. Sample: blood. As DNA, the CDR3 is TGTGCCATCAAAGGCGACCCCCAAGAGACCCAGTACTTC. Translated: CAIKGDPQETQYF.